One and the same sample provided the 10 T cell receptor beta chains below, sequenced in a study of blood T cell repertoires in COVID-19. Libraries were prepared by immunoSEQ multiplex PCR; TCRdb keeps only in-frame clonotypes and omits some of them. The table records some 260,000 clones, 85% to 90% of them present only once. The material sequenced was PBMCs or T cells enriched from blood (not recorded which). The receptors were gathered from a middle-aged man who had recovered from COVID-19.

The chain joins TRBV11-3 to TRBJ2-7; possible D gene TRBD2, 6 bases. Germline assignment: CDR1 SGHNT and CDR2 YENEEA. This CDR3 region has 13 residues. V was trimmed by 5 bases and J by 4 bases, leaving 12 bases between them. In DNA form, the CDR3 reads TGTGCCAGCAGCCGCGGGGCCGTGTACGAGCAGTACTTC. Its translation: CASSRGAVYEQYF.

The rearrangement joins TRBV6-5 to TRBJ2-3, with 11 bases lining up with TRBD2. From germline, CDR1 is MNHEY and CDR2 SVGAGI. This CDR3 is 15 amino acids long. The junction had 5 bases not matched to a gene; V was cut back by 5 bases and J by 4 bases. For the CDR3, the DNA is TGTGCCAGCAGTCCGGGACTAGCGGAATCAGATACGCAGTATTTT. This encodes CASSPGLAESDTQYF.

In DNA form, the CDR3 reads TGTGCCAGCAGTTCGGGACTAGCGGGAGGCTATGAGCAGTTCTTC. This encodes CASSSGLAGGYEQFF. The chain couples TRBV28 to TRBJ2-1; 15 bases fit TRBD2. The junction had 3 bases not matched to a gene; V was cut back by 4 bases and J by 8 bases. Germline loops: CDR1 MDHEN, CDR2 SYDVKM. The CDR3 length is 15 residues.

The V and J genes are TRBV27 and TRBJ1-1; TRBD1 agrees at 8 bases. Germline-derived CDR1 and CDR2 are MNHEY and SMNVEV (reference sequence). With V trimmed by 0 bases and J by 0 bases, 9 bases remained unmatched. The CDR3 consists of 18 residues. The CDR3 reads CASSLSRTGPLMNTEAFF. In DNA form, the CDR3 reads TGTGCCAGCAGTTTATCTAGGACAGGGCCTCTCATGAACACTGAAGCTTTCTTT.

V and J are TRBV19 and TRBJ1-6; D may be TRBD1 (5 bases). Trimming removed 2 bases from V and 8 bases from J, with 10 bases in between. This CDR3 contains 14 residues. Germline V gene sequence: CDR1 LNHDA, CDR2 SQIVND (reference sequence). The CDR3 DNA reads TGTGCCAGTAGTATAACCAGGGCTGATTCACCCCTCCACTTT. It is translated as CASSITRADSPLHF.

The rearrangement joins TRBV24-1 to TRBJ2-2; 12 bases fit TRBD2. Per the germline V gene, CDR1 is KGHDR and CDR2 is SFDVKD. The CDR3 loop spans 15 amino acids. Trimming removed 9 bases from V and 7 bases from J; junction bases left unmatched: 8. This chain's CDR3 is CATATSGRRDGELFF. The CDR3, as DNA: TGTGCCACCGCGACTAGCGGGAGACGGGACGGGGAGCTGTTTTTT.

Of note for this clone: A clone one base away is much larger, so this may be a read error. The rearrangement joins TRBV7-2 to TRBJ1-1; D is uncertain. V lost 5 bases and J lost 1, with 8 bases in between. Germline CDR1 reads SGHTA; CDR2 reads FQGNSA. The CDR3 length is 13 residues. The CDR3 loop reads CASSQQQNTEAFF. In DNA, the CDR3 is TGTGCCAGCAGCCAACAGCAGAACACTGAAGCTTTCTTT.

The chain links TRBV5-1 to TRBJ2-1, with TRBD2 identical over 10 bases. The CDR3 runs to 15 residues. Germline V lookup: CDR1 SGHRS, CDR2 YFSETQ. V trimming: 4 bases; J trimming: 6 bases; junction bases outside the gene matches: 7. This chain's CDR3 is CASSPGTSVINEQFF. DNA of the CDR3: TGCGCCAGCAGCCCCGGGACTAGCGTCATCAATGAGCAGTTCTTC. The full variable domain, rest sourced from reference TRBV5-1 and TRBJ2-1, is KAGVTQTPRYLIKTRGQQVTLSCSPISGHRSVSWYQQTPGQGLQFLFEYFSETQRNKGNFPGRFSGRQFSNSRSEMNVSTLELGDSALYLCASSPGTSVINEQFFGPGTRLTVL.

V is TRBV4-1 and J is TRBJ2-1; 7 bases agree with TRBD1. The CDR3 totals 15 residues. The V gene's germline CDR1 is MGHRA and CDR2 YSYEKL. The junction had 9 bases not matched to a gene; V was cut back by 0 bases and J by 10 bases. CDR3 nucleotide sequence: TGCGCCAGCAGCCAAGAAAGGGAACTGGACAGGGAGCAGTTCTTC. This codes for CASSQERELDREQFF.

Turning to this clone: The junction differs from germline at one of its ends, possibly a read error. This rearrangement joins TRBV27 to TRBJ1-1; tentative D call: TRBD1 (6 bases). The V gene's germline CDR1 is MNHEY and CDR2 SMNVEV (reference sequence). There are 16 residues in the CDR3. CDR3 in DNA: TGTGCCAGCAGTTTACGAACAGGGAGACGGAACCCTGAAGCTTTCTTT. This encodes CASSLRTGRRNPEAFF.